The present entry profiles one TCR beta chain with its context. This sample is part of a study of cytomegalovirus exposure and HLA in healthy donors. The CDR3 length is 14 residues. The PCR had 60 Vbeta and 13 Jbeta primers. TCRdb's copy holds only in-frame clones and misses some; the assay was immunoSEQ multiplex PCR. The table includes hundreds of thousands of clones, 70% to 90% detected once. Sequencing used PBMCs. The genes are TRBV21-1 and TRBJ2-3; the DNA was not compared with TRBD1, the D call given in the table. TRBV21-1 is a pseudogene segment. The receptor was derived from a girl aged 2 to 9 in good health and CMV-seronegative. The DNA for the CDR3 is TGTGCCAGCAGCATCACAGGGAGCACAGATACGCAGTATTTT. It specifies CASSITGSTDTQYF.